Shown below are 25 T cell receptor beta chains from a single sample sequenced in a study of TIL therapy for anti-PD-1-resistant metastatic lung cancer. Stated time point: pre-treatment sample, taken before nivolumab and TIL therapy. This was the immunoSEQ v3 assay. Generated by immunoSEQ multiplex PCR, the TCRdb table keeps only in-frame clones and is missing some. The data contain roughly 57,000 clones, about 81% of them singletons. Material: blood, obtained at baseline. The receptor source for this set is a person between 25 and 79 years old with non-small cell lung cancer.

In this sample, this clone turned up a few times. This chain connects TRBV6-5 to TRBJ2-3, with TRBD2 as a possible D gene (5 bases). There are 15 residues in the CDR3. V dropped 0 bases and J dropped 5 bases, with 12 bases sitting between them. Germline V gene sequence: CDR1 MNHEY, CDR2 SVGAGI. The CDR3 loop reads CASSYSWESGDTQYF. The CDR3 DNA is TGTGCCAGCAGTTACTCATGGGAGTCGGGAGATACGCAGTATTTT.

The rearrangement joins TRBV5-5 to TRBJ2-7; tentatively, D is TRBD2 (6 bases). This CDR3 contains 15 residues. Germline V lookup: CDR1 SGHKS, CDR2 YYEKEE (reference sequence). The ends were cut back, 2 bases at V and 4 bases at J, with 16 bases in the middle. The CDR3 DNA sequence: TGTGCCAGCAGCTTAGCCACCGGGACTGGGTACGAGCAGTACTTC. Protein product: CASSLATGTGYEQYF. Drawing the rest from reference TRBV5-5 and TRBJ2-7, the complete variable domain is DAGVTQSPTHLIKTRGQQVTLRCSPISGHKSVSWYQQVLGQGPQFIFQYYEKEERGRGNFPDRFSARQFPNYSSELNVNALLLGDSALYLCASSLATGTGYEQYFGPGTRLTVT.

The rearrangement joins TRBV5-1 to TRBJ1-5; no clear D gene. This CDR3 has 13 residues. Germline lookup yields CDR1 SGHRS and CDR2 YFSETQ. V was trimmed by 0 bases and J by 5 bases, leaving 6 bases between them. CDR3 nucleotide sequence: TGCGCCAGCAGCTTGGACCGAGATCAGCCCCAGCATTTT. Translation: CASSLDRDQPQHF. The full variable domain, with the rest looked up from reference TRBV5-1 and TRBJ1-5, is KAGVTQTPRYLIKTRGQQVTLSCSPISGHRSVSWYQQTPGQGLQFLFEYFSETQRNKGNFPGRFSGRQFSNSRSEMNVSTLELGDSALYLCASSLDRDQPQHFGDGTRLSIL.

The chain joins TRBV2 to TRBJ2-5; 14 bases are shared with TRBD2. CDR1 SNHLY and CDR2 FYNNEI come from the germline V gene. The CDR3 sequence is 15 residues long. V shed 5 bases and J 6 bases; nucleotides not matched to a gene: 5. The CDR3 nucleotides read TGTGCCAGCAGTTCGACTAGCGGGGGGGGAAAGACCCAGTACTTC. The encoded protein is CASSSTSGGGKTQYF. The full variable domain, in which reference TRBV2 and TRBJ2-5 provide the parts outside the CDR3, is EPEVTQTPSHQVTQMGQEVILRCVPISNHLYFYWYRQILGQKVEFLVSFYNNEISEKSEIFDDQFSVERPDGSNFTLKIRSTKLEDSAMYFCASSSTSGGGKTQYFGPGTRLLVL.

The chain is built from TRBV5-6 and TRBJ1-6; 9 positions agree with TRBD1. The germline V gene encodes CDR1 SGHDT and CDR2 YYEEEE. The CDR3 consists of 15 residues. V was clipped by 4 bases and J by 6 bases; unmatched bases: 5. CDR3: CASSVGDRANSPLHF. CDR3 nucleotide sequence: TGTGCCAGCAGCGTTGGGGACAGGGCTAATTCACCCCTCCACTTT. The full variable domain, with the rest looked up from reference TRBV5-6 and TRBJ1-6, is DAGVTQSPTHLIKTRGQQVTLRCSPKSGHDTVSWYQQALGQGPQFIFQYYEEEERQRGNFPDRFSGHQFPNYSSELNVNALLLGDSALYLCASSVGDRANSPLHFGNGTRLTVT.

The chain is built from TRBV11-2 and TRBJ1-1; TRBD1 is a possible D gene (6 bases). Germline lookup yields CDR1 SGHAT and CDR2 FQNNGV. The length of the CDR3 is 13 residues. V was trimmed by 5 bases and J by 5 bases, leaving 12 bases between them. The CDR3 region has the DNA TGTGCCAGCAGCCCATTCAGGGGAACTGAAGCTTTCTTT. It yields the protein CASSPFRGTEAFF.

V gene TRBV5-1 combines with J gene TRBJ2-6; tentative D call: TRBD1 (5 bases). This CDR3 has 15 amino acids. The germline CDR1 and CDR2 sequences are SGHRS and YFSETQ. V gave up 2 bases and J gave up 4 bases, with 10 bases separating them. CDR3 nucleotide sequence: TGCGCCAGCAGCTTCCAGGGCTCCGGGGCCAACGTCCTGACTTTC. This sequence encodes CASSFQGSGANVLTF.

The chain carries TRBV3-1 (or the pseudogene TRBV3-2) and TRBJ2-3; tentatively, D is TRBD1 or TRBD2 (5 bases each). The CDR3 covers 14 residues. V was pared by 4 bases and J by 6 bases, with 14 bases between. The germline CDR1 and CDR2 sequences are LGHDT and YNNKEL (reference sequence). Written as DNA, the CDR3 is TGTGCCAGCAGCCCAAGAGGGGCAGGGGATACGCAGTATTTT. Its protein product is CASSPRGAGDTQYF.

V is TRBV6-5 and J is TRBJ1-3, with 7 bases that match TRBD1. CDR3 size: 14 residues. Germline CDR1 and CDR2: MNHEY and SVGAGI. V lost 5 bases, J lost 4 bases, and 5 bases stayed unmatched. The CDR3, as DNA: TGTGCCAGCAGTCAGCGGACAGGCGGAAACACCATATATTTT. It yields the protein CASSQRTGGNTIYF.

V and J are TRBV10-3 and TRBJ2-7; possible D gene TRBD2, 6 bases. CDR3 length: 13 amino acids. Trimming shortened V by 7 bases and J by 3 bases, and 13 bases separated the two germline ends. Germline loops: CDR1 ENHRY, CDR2 SYGVKD. The CDR3 DNA is TGTGCCATCAACGCGGGACTTAACTACGAGCAGTACTTC. Amino acid sequence: CAINAGLNYEQYF.

V usage is TRBV4-2 and J usage is TRBJ2-7; D not certain. Trimming stripped 0 bases from V and 3 bases from J, with 6 bases between. Germline CDR1 and CDR2: LGHNA and YNFKEQ. The CDR3 contains 13 residues. Here the CDR3 DNA reads TGTGCCAGCAGCCAAGATAAGGGCTACGAGCAGTACTTC. Translated: CASSQDKGYEQYF.

The chain is built from TRBV5-6 and TRBJ2-5; TRBD2 matches at 7 bases. Germline values: CDR1 SGHDT, CDR2 YYEEEE. The CDR3 is 14 amino acids. J was trimmed by 2 bases and V by 4 bases; bases with no gene match: 5. The CDR3 sequence: CASSLGGQQETQYF. CDR3 nucleotides: TGTGCCAGCAGCCTGGGAGGGCAGCAAGAGACCCAGTACTTC.

The CDR3: CASSKAGVNYNEQFF. The CDR3 DNA is TGCGCCAGCAGCAAAGCGGGAGTAAACTACAATGAGCAGTTCTTC. The chain joins TRBV4-3 to TRBJ2-1, with 8 bases that match TRBD2. The V gene's germline CDR1 is LGHNA and CDR2 YSLEER. CDR3 length equals 15 residues. Losses at the gene ends were 5 bases for V and 3 bases for J; bases not matched to a gene: 6.

The chain carries TRBV5-5 and TRBJ1-3; D is ambiguous. Germline values: CDR1 SGHKS, CDR2 YYEKEE (reference sequence). Trimming took 0 bases from V and 2 from J, leaving 6 bases between them. The CDR3 is 14 residues long. CDR3 loop: CASSLETAGNTIYF. The CDR3 region has the DNA TGTGCCAGCAGCTTGGAAACAGCTGGAAACACCATATATTTT.

The rearrangement uses TRBV28 and TRBJ2-3; no firm D call. The CDR3 totals 13 residues. Deletions cut 10 bases from V and 1 base from J, with 12 bases between. Germline V gene sequence: CDR1 MDHEN, CDR2 SYDVKM. CDR3 amino acids: CATSGRRTDTQYF. Written as DNA, the CDR3 is TGTGCCACGTCGGGCAGGCGCACAGATACGCAGTATTTT.

This clone was counted between two and nine times. This chain links TRBV6-6 with TRBJ1-2; TRBD1 matches at 7 bases. The CDR3 has 15 residues. CDR1 and CDR2 from the germline V gene are MNHNY and SVGAGI (reference sequence). V lost 7 bases to trimming and J lost 3 bases; unmatched junction nucleotides: 11. The CDR3, as DNA: TGTGCCAGCAATGACAGGGACAGAGGGGACTATGGCTACACCTTC. Translating it yields CASNDRDRGDYGYTF.

The rearrangement joins TRBV11-2 to TRBJ1-6; no firm D call. This CDR3 has 15 amino acids. Germline V gene lookup returns CDR1 SGHAT and CDR2 FQNNGV. Trimming shortened V by 0 bases and J by 12 bases, and 15 bases separated the two germline ends. CDR3 protein: CASSLDYSREKPLHF. The CDR3, as DNA: TGTGCCAGCAGCTTAGATTATTCACGGGAAAAACCCCTCCACTTT.

The rearrangement links TRBV3-1 (or the pseudogene TRBV3-2) to TRBJ1-5; unclear D gene. Germline V gives CDR1 LGHDT, CDR2 YNNKEL (reference sequence). This CDR3 region has 15 residues. V was trimmed by 3 bases and J by 6 bases, leaving 15 bases between them. The CDR3 sequence: CASSQFYSGRQPQHF. The CDR3 nucleotides read TGTGCCAGCAGCCAGTTTTACTCCGGGCGTCAGCCCCAGCATTTT.

J is TRBJ1-3 and V is TRBV3-1 (or the pseudogene TRBV3-2), with D uncertain. CDR1 and CDR2 from the germline V gene are LGHDT and YNNKEL (reference sequence). V lost 3 bases and J 4 bases, leaving 7 bases between the germline ends. The CDR3 runs to 13 residues. The CDR3 spells CASSQAVGNTIYF. The DNA for the CDR3 is TGTGCCAGCAGCCAGGCGGTCGGAAACACCATATATTTT.

The chain carries TRBV29-1 and TRBJ2-1; tentatively, D is TRBD2 (5 bases). CDR1 is SQVTM and CDR2 is ANQGSEA in the germline V gene. The CDR3 totals 13 residues. Between the trimmed V and J ends, which lost 4 bases and 1 base, there was a span of 8 bases. In DNA form, the CDR3 reads TGCAGCGTTGGCGGGCAGTCCTACAATGAGCAGTTCTTC. Protein product: CSVGGQSYNEQFF.

This clone came up once. The chain couples TRBV19 to TRBJ1-5; tentative D call: TRBD1 (6 bases). Germline CDR1 LNHDA, CDR2 SQIVND (reference sequence). The CDR3 consists of 13 residues. V lost 4 bases to trimming and J lost 7 bases, with 11 bases between them. The CDR3 DNA is TGTGCCAGTAGTAAGGCAGGGGAACAGCCCCAGCATTTT. It is translated as CASSKAGEQPQHF.

This clone was detected only once. The gene calls are TRBV27 and TRBJ2-5; 7 positions match TRBD2. The germline gives CDR1 MNHEY, CDR2 SMNVEV (reference sequence). Trimming took 5 bases from V and 5 from J; bases not matched to a gene: 8. There are 14 residues in the CDR3. The CDR3 spells CASSPPDGGETQYF. CDR3 nucleotides: TGTGCCAGCAGTCCCCCGGACGGGGGGGAGACCCAGTACTTC.

The chain links TRBV9 to TRBJ2-1; D is undetermined. The CDR3 is 16 amino acids. The ends were cut back, 4 bases at V and 0 bases at J, with 14 bases in the middle. Germline V gives CDR1 SGDLS, CDR2 YYNGEE. The CDR3 DNA follows: TGTGCCAGCAGCCCTTCCGGAACCAGCTCCTACAATGAGCAGTTCTTC. This sequence encodes CASSPSGTSSYNEQFF.

The gene calls are TRBV4-1 and TRBJ1-5; 8 positions match TRBD1. The length of the CDR3 is 18 residues. Germline V gene data show CDR1 as MGHRA and CDR2 as YSYEKL. Trimming removed 4 bases from V and 6 bases from J; junction bases left unmatched: 17. The CDR3 loop reads CASSPSMGGQDFSQPQHF. DNA for the CDR3: TGCGCCAGCAGCCCCTCAATGGGGGGACAGGATTTTAGTCAGCCCCAGCATTTT.

The genes are TRBV19 and TRBJ1-1; D is ambiguous. The germline V and J ends were trimmed by 1 base and 5 bases, with 11 bases remaining between them. CDR3 size: 14 residues. Germline-derived CDR1 and CDR2 are LNHDA and SQIVND (reference sequence). DNA for the CDR3: TGTGCCAGTAGTATAGGTCCAGGAATGACTGAAGCTTTCTTT. This codes for CASSIGPGMTEAFF.